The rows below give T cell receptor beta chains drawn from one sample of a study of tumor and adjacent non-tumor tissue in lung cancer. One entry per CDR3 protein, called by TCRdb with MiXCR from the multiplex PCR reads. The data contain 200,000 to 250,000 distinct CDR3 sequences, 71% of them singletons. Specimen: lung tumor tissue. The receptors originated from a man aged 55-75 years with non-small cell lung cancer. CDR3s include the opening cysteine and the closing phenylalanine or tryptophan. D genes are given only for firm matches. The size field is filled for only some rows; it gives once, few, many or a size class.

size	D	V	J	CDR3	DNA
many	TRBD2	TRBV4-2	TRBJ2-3	CASSPDSGKGTDTQYF	TGTGCCAGCAGCCCGGATAGCGGGAAGGGGACAGATACGCAGTATTTT
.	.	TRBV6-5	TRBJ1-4	CASSYTTGPAEKLFF	TGTGCCAGCAGTTACACAACCGGGCCAGCTGAAAAACTGTTTTTT
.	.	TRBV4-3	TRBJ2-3	CASSPYARGQGTDTQYF	TGCGCCAGTAGCCCTTACGCCCGGGGCCAGGGCACAGATACGCAGTATTTT
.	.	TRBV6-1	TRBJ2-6	CASAGTSGTNVLTF	TGTGCCAGCGCGGGGACCTCGGGGACCAACGTCCTGACTTTC
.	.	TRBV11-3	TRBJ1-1	CASSGDMSTEAFF	TGTGCCAGCAGCGGGGACATGAGCACTGAAGCTTTCTTT
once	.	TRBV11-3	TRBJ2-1	CVSSPARRSSYNELFF	TGTGTCAGCAGCCCCGCCCGGCGGAGCTCCTACAATGAGCTGTTCTTC
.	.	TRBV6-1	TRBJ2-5	CTSKGFRIQETQYF	TGTACCAGCAAGGGGTTTCGAATCCAAGAGACCCAGTACTTC
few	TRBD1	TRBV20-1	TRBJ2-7	CSAVRGLSYEQYF	TGCAGTGCTGTCAGGGGGCTATCCTACGAGCAGTACTTC
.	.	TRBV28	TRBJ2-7	CASRRHGRAYEQYF	TGTGCCAGTAGACGACATGGGCGAGCCTACGAGCAGTACTTC
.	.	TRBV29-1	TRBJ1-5	CRVGEGRGQPQHF	TGCAGGGTTGGAGAAGGAAGGGGTCAGCCCCAGCATTTT
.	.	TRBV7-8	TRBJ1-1	CASSQHLGETFF	TGTGCCAGCAGCCAGCACTTGGGTGAAACTTTCTTT
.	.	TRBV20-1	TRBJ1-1	CSLNKGPNTEAFF	TGCAGCTTAAACAAGGGACCGAACACTGAAGCTTTCTTT
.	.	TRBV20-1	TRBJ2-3	CSAEGGQQTSTDTQYF	TGCAGTGCTGAAGGGGGACAGCAGACTAGTACAGATACGCAGTATTTT
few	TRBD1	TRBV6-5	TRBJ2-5	CASSYGDRGGETQYF	TGTGCCAGCAGTTACGGGGACAGGGGAGGGGAGACCCAGTACTTC
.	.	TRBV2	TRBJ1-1	CASSQQMNTEAFF	TGTGCCAGCAGCCAGCAAATGAACACTGAAGCTTTCTTT
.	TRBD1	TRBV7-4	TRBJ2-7	CARRDRPLLLEHYF	TGTGCCAGGAGGGACAGGCCCCTTTTACTCGAGCATTACTTC
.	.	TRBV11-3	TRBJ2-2	CASSPAAGDTYTGELFF	TGTGCCAGCAGCCCAGCCGCAGGGGATACTTACACCGGGGAGCTGTTTTTT
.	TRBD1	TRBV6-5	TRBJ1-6	CASSRDREISPHHF	TGTGCCAGCAGTCGTGACAGGGAAATTTCACCCCACCACTTT
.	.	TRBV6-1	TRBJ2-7	CATKGGGTYEQYF	TGTGCCACCAAGGGGGGAGGAACCTACGAGCAGTACTTC
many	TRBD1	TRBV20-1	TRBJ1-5	CSAGDRYQPQHF	TGCAGTGCGGGGGACAGATATCAGCCCCAGCATTTT
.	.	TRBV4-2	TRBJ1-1	CASSSHIWQGNTEAFF	TGCGCCAGCAGCTCACACATATGGCAGGGCAACACTGAAGCTTTCTTT
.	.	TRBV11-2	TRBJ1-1	CASSLDPVGAGSEAFF	TGTGCCAGCAGCTTAGACCCAGTGGGCGCGGGCTCTGAAGCTTTCTTT
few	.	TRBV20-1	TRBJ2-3	CSANRPVLGTATQYF	TGCAGTGCTAATAGGCCGGTGTTGGGCACAGCTACGCAGTATTTT
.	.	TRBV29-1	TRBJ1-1	CSVSRQNTEASF	TGCAGCGTATCCAGACAGAACACTGAAGCATCCTTT
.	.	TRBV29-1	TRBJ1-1	CSGIPTGPTEAFF	TGCAGCGGTATACCAACAGGGCCCACTGAAGCTTTCTTT
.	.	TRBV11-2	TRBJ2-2	CASSFKEGMNTGELFF	TGTGCCAGCAGCTTTAAAGAGGGCATGAACACCGGTGAGCTGTTCTTT
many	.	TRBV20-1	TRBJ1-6	CSASELSSYNSPLHF	TGCAGTGCTAGCGAATTGAGCTCCTATAATTCACCCCTCCACTTT
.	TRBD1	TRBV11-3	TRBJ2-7	CASSHQTGNFYEQYF	TGTGCCAGCAGCCATCAGACAGGGAACTTTTACGAGCAATACTTC
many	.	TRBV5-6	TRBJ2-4	CASSLAGPFENIQYF	TGTGCCAGCAGCTTGGCAGGTCCCTTCGAAAACATTCAGTACTTC